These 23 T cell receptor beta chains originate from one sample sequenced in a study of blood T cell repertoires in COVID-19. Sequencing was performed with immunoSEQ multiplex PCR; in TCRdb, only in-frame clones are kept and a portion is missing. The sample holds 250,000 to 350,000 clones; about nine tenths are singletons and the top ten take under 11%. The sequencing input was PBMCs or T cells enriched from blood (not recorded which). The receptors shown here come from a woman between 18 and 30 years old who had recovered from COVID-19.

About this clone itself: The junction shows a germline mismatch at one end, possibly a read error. The CDR3 nucleotides read TGTACCAGCACTATCCCGACAGGGGACACTGAAGCTTTCTTT. It encodes CTSTIPTGDTEAFF. V gene TRBV28 combines with J gene TRBJ1-1; TRBD1 matches at 8 bases. Germline CDR1 reads MDHEN; CDR2 reads SYDVKM. This CDR3 has 14 residues.

The CDR3 is CSVGGWGDRDQPQHF. The CDR3 nucleotides are TGCAGCGTTGGGGGTTGGGGAGACAGGGACCAGCCCCAGCATTTT. J is TRBJ1-5 and V is TRBV29-1, with 7 bases identical to TRBD1. Looked up from germline, CDR1 is SQVTM and CDR2 is ANQGSEA. V shed 4 bases and J 7 bases; nucleotides not matched to a gene: 13. The CDR3 has 15 amino acids.

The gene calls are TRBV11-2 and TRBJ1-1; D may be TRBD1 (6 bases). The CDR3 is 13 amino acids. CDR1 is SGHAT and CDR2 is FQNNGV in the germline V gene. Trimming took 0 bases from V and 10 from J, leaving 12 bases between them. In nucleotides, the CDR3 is TGTGCCAGCAGCTTAGAGGGTGCAGGGGTAGCTTTCTTT. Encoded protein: CASSLEGAGVAFF. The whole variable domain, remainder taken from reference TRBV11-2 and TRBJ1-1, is EAGVAQSPRYKIIEKRQSVAFWCNPISGHATLYWYQQILGQGPKLLIQFQNNGVVDDSQLPKDRFSAERLKGVDSTLKIQPAKLEDSAVYLCASSLEGAGVAFFGQGTRLTVV.

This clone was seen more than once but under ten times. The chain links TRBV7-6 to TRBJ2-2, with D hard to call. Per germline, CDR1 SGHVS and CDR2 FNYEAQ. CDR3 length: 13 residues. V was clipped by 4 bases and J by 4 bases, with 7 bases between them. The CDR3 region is CASSYVLTGELFF. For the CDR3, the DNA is TGTGCCAGCAGCTACGTACTCACCGGGGAGCTGTTTTTT.

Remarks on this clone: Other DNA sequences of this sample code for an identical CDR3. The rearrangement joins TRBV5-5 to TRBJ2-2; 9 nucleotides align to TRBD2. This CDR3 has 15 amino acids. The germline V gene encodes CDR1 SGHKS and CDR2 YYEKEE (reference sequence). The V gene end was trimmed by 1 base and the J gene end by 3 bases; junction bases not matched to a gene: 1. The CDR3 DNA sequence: TGTGCCAGCAGCTTGACTAGCGGGTACACCGGGGAGCTGTTTTTT. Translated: CASSLTSGYTGELFF.

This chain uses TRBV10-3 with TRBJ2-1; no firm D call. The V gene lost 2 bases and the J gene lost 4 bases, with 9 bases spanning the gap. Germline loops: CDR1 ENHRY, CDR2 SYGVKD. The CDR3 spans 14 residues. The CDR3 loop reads CAISEEATYNEQFF. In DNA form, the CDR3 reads TGTGCCATCAGTGAGGAGGCAACATACAATGAGCAGTTCTTC.

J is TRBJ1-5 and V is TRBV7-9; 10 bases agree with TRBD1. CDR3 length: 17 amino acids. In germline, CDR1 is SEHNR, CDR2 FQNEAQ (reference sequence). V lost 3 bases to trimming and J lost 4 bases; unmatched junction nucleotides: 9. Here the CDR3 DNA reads TGTGCCAGCAGCTTTATATTCGACAGGGGGCGAAATCAGCCCCAGCATTTT. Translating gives CASSFIFDRGRNQPQHF.

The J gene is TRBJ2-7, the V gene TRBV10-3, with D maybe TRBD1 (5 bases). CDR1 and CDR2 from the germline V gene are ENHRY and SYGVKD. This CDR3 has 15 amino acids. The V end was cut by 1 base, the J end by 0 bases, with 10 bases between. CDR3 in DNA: TGTGCCATCAGTGAGTTTATGGACACCTCCTACGAGCAGTACTTC. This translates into CAISEFMDTSYEQYF.

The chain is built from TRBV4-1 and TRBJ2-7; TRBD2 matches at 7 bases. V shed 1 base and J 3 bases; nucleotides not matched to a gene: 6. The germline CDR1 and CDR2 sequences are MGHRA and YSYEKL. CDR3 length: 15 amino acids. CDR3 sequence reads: CASSQVSGLGYEQYF. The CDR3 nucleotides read TGCGCCAGCAGCCAAGTGTCCGGACTAGGCTACGAGCAGTACTTC.

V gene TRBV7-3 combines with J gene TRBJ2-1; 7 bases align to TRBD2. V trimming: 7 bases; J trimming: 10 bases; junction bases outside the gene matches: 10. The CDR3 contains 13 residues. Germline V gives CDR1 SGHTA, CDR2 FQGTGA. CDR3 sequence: CASTQAGYREQFF. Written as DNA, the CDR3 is TGTGCCAGCACCCAAGCGGGGTACAGGGAGCAGTTCTTC.

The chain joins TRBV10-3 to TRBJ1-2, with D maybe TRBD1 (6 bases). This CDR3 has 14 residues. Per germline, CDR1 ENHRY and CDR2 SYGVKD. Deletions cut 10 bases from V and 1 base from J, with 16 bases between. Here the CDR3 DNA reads TGTGCCACCTTGGACAGTCATATTAACTATGGCTACACCTTC. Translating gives CATLDSHINYGYTF.

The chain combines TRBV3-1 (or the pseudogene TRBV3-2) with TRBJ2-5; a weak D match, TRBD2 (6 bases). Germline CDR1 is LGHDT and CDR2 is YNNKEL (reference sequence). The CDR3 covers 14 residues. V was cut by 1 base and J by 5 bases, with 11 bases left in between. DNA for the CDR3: TGTGCCAGCAGCCAAGGGAGGGTTGGGGAGACCCAGTACTTC. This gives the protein CASSQGRVGETQYF.

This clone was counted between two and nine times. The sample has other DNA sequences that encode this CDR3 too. DNA for the CDR3: TGCGCCAGCAGTGAGCAGGGTGGCACTGAAGCTTTCTTT. Translating it yields CASSEQGGTEAFF. This chain connects TRBV10-2 to TRBJ1-1; TRBD1 is a possible D gene (5 bases). The CDR3 consists of 13 residues. CDR1 is WSHSY, CDR2 SAAADI, per germline. Trimming removed 2 bases from V and 4 bases from J, with 8 bases in between.

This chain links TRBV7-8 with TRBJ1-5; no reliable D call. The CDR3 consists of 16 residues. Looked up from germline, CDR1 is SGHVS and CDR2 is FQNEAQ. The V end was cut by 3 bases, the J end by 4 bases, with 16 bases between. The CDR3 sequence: CASSFGSPAENQPQHF. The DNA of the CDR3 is TGTGCCAGCAGCTTCGGATCCCCCGCGGAAAATCAGCCCCAGCATTTT.

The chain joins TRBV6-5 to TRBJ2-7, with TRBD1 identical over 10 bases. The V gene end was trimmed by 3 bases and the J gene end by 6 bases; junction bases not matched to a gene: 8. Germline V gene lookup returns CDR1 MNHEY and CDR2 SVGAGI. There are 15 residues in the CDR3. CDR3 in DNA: TGTGCCAGCAGTTATAAGGGACAGGGGTATACCGAGCAGTACTTC. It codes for CASSYKGQGYTEQYF.

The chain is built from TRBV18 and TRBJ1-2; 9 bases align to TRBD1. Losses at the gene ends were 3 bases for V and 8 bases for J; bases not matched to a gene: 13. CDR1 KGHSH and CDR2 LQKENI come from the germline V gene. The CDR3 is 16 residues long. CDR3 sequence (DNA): TGTGCCAGCTCACCGCCCTCACAGGGGGCCTCGGGAGGCTACACCTTC. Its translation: CASSPPSQGASGGYTF.

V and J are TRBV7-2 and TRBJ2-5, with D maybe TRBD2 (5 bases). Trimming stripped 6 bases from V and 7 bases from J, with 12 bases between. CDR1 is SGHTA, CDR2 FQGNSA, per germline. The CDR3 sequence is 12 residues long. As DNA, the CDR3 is TGTGCCAGCAGTAGGGCCGCGGGGACCCAGTACTTC. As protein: CASSRAAGTQYF.

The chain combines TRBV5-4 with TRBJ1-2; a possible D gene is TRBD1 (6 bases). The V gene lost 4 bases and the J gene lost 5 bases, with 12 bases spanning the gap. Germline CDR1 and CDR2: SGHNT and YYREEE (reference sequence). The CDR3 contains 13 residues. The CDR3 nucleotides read TGTGCCAGCAGCCCGACAGGATGGTATGGCTACACCTTC. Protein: CASSPTGWYGYTF.

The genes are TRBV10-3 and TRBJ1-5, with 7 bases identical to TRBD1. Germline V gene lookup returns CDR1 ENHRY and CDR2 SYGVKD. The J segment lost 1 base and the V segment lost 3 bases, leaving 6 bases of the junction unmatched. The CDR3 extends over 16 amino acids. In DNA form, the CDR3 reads TGTGCCATCAGTGATAGTCAGGGGGGAAGCAATCAGCCCCAGCATTTT. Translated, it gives CAISDSQGGSNQPQHF.

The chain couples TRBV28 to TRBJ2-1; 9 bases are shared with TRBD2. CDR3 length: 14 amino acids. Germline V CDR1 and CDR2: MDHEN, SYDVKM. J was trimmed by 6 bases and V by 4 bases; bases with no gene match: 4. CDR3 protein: CASSSGLAANEQFF. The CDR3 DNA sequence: TGTGCCAGCAGTTCGGGACTAGCAGCCAATGAGCAGTTCTTC.

This CDR3 reads CASDSGNHNEQFF. CDR3 coding DNA: TGTGCCAGCGATAGCGGGAATCACAATGAGCAGTTCTTC. The chain has TRBV2 and TRBJ2-1; 8 bases line up with TRBD2. This CDR3 contains 13 residues. V shed 8 bases, J shed 5 bases, and the junction held 5 bases outside the gene matches. CDR1 is SNHLY and CDR2 is FYNNEI in the germline V gene.

The CDR3 reads CASRGEVSLNTGELFF. The CDR3 nucleotides read TGTGCCAGCAGAGGCGAGGTGTCATTGAACACCGGGGAGCTGTTTTTT. This chain uses TRBV7-9 with TRBJ2-2; no reliable D call. Germline CDR1 is SEHNR and CDR2 is FQNEAQ (reference sequence). The V gene lost 6 bases and the J gene lost 1 base, with 15 bases spanning the gap. The CDR3 totals 16 residues.

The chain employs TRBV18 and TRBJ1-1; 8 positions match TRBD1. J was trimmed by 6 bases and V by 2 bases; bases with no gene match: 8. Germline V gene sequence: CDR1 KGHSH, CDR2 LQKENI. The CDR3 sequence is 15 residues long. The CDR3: CASSPSDRGGPEAFF. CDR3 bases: TGTGCCAGCTCACCAAGTGACAGGGGAGGTCCTGAAGCTTTCTTT.